This TCR beta chain was recovered during a study of cytomegalovirus exposure and HLA in healthy donors. The germline V gene has CDR1 KGHSH and CDR2 LQKENI. The CDR3 extends over 15 amino acids. Trimming pared 2 bases from V and 0 bases from J, leaving 7 bases between. A remark on this clone: Its antigen is still unknown.

The PCR ran on 60 Vbeta and 13 Jbeta primers. Sequencing used immunoSEQ multiplex PCR; TCRdb keeps in-frame clones, though not all of them. Among 150,000 to 200,000 clones, roughly 72% were seen once, and the ten largest hold approximately 1%. Study-level findings and limits: In terms of immune exposure information, only CMV serostatus was available. Near-uniform donor sequencing depth was presumed by presence/absence analyses.

The receptor comes from a woman in her forties in good health and CMV-seronegative. Material: PBMCs. The J gene is TRBJ1-4, the V gene TRBV18; no firm D call. CDR3: CASSPSTATNEKLFF. In nucleotides, the CDR3 is TGTGCCAGCTCACCAAGCACAGCAACTAATGAAAAACTGTTTTTT.